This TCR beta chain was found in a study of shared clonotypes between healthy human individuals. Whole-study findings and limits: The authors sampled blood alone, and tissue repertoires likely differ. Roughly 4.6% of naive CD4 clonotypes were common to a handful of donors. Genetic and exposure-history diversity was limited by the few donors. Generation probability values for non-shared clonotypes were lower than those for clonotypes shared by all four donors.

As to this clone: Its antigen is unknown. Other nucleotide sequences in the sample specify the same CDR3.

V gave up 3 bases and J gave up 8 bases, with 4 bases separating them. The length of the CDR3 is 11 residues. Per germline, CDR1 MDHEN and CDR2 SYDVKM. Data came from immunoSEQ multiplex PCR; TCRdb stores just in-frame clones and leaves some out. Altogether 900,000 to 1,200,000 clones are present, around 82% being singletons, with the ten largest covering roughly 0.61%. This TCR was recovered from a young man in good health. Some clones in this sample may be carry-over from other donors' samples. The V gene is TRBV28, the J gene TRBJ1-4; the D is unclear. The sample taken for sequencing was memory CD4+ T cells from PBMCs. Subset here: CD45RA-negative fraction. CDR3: CASSFGEKLFF. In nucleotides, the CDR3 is TGTGCCAGCAGTTTCGGCGAAAAACTGTTTTTT.